The 20 T cell receptor beta chains below all came from one sample that was sequenced in a study of T cells in localized non-small cell lung cancer. TCRdb keeps only in-frame clones here, not all; method: immunoSEQ multiplex PCR. Seen here are roughly 16,000 clones, around 85% observed once, and the top ten hold about 3.9%. This material consisted of peripheral blood, taken before any cancer treatment. Every receptor here comes from a woman aged 35-75 years with stage I lung adenocarcinoma.

The gene calls are TRBV2 and TRBJ2-7, with a tentative D call TRBD1 (5 bases). Germline V CDR1 and CDR2: SNHLY, FYNNEI. CDR3 length: 13 residues. With 4 bases removed from V and 5 bases from J, the gap between germline ends came to 12 bases. Here the CDR3 reads CASSAQGTDEQYF. In DNA, the CDR3 is TGTGCCAGCAGTGCCCAGGGTACCGACGAGCAGTACTTC.

This rearrangement joins TRBV19 to TRBJ1-6; weak D call: TRBD1 (5 bases). Trimming cost V 8 bases and J 10 bases, with 21 bases left between them. Germline V gives CDR1 LNHDA, CDR2 SQIVND (reference sequence). This CDR3 has 15 amino acids. As DNA, the CDR3 is TGTGCCAGTGCGTCACAGCAGGGTGATGGGTCACCCCTCCACTTT. Translation gives CASASQQGDGSPLHF.

This chain connects TRBV28 to TRBJ1-1; D is unclear. The CDR3 covers 14 residues. The V gene's germline CDR1 is MDHEN and CDR2 SYDVKM. Trimming shortened V by 7 bases and J by 4 bases, and 16 bases separated the two germline ends. The CDR3 sequence: CASTFSSRGTEAFF. CDR3 DNA sequence: TGTGCCAGCACTTTCTCCTCCCGGGGCACTGAAGCTTTCTTT.

J is TRBJ2-2 and V is TRBV11-2; D is perhaps TRBD1 (6 bases). The CDR3 length is 17 residues. V was clipped by 0 bases and J by 3 bases, with 14 bases between them. Per the germline V gene, CDR1 is SGHAT and CDR2 is FQNNGV. The DNA for the CDR3 is TGTGCCAGCAGCTTAGATCTGTGGGGGCGTGACACCGGGGAGCTGTTTTTT. Amino acids: CASSLDLWGRDTGELFF.

This clone turned up a few times. V usage is TRBV30 and J usage is TRBJ1-1; D not resolved. CDR3 size: 11 residues. Per germline, CDR1 GTSNPN and CDR2 SVGIG (reference sequence). V lost 0 bases and J lost 11, with 10 bases in between. This chain's CDR3 is CAWSVRSWAFF. The CDR3 DNA reads TGTGCCTGGAGTGTAAGGAGCTGGGCTTTCTTT.

The V gene is TRBV18, the J gene TRBJ2-3; perhaps D is TRBD1 or TRBD2 (6 bases each). Germline V gene data show CDR1 as KGHSH and CDR2 as LQKENI. V lost 1 base, J lost 4 bases, and 12 bases lay in between. This CDR3 spans 15 amino acids. The chain's CDR3 is CASSPQGGLADTQYF. The CDR3, as DNA: TGTGCCAGCTCACCACAGGGGGGTTTGGCAGATACGCAGTATTTT.

V is TRBV30 and J is TRBJ1-6, with 7 bases matching TRBD1. Germline assignment: CDR1 GTSNPN and CDR2 SVGIG (reference sequence). After removal of 2 bases from V and 7 bases from J, the junction contained 5 bases not matched to a gene. This CDR3 contains 14 residues. The CDR3 nucleotides read TGTGCCTGGAGTACCGGGACAGTCAATTCACCCCTCCACTTT. Its translation: CAWSTGTVNSPLHF.

The J gene is TRBJ2-5, the V gene TRBV7-9; 13 nucleotides line up with TRBD2. Looked up from germline, CDR1 is SEHNR and CDR2 is FQNEAQ (reference sequence). V shed 4 bases and J 5 bases; nucleotides not matched to a gene: 7. The CDR3 loop spans 16 amino acids. CDR3 bases: TGTGCCAGCAGCTCCGCTACGGGACTAGCGGGGGAGACCCAGTACTTC. Its translation is CASSSATGLAGETQYF.

The rearrangement joins TRBV6-1 to TRBJ1-6, with a possible D match to TRBD1 (6 bases). The CDR3 is made up of 13 amino acids. The V end lost 10 bases, the J end lost 4 bases, and 11 bases lay between the germline ends. Germline CDR1 and CDR2: MNHNS and SASEGT. CDR3 nucleotide sequence: TGTGCCATTAGACAGGCGTATAATTCACCCCTCCACTTT. It yields the protein CAIRQAYNSPLHF.

The chain joins TRBV5-1 to TRBJ1-5; D gene uncertain. The CDR3 length is 15 residues. Germline V CDR1 and CDR2: SGHRS, YFSETQ. Trimming removed 0 bases from V and 7 bases from J, with 14 bases in between. CDR3 protein: CASSLATGDGQPQHF. The CDR3, as DNA: TGCGCCAGCAGCTTGGCGACGGGAGACGGCCAGCCCCAGCATTTT.

This clone appeared a few times. V gene TRBV6-5 combines with J gene TRBJ1-6; a weak D match, TRBD1 (5 bases). The CDR3 is 15 residues long. The germline V gene has CDR1 MNHEY and CDR2 SVGAGI. The V and J ends lost 6 bases and 3 bases respectively, with 12 bases between them. CDR3: CASRPEGNYNSPLHF. Here the CDR3 DNA reads TGTGCCAGCAGGCCAGAGGGGAACTATAATTCACCCCTCCACTTT.

V and J are TRBV7-9 and TRBJ1-2, with D perhaps matching TRBD1 (5 bases). CDR3 length: 12 amino acids. V shed 3 bases and J shed 8 bases, with 10 bases lying between them. CDR1 and CDR2 from the germline V gene are SEHNR and FQNEAQ (reference sequence). CDR3 residues: CASSLDTGGYTF. In DNA, the CDR3 is TGTGCCAGCAGCTTGGACACCGGGGGCTACACCTTC.

The rearrangement uses TRBV19 and TRBJ2-1; 7 nucleotides match TRBD2. CDR3 length: 15 amino acids. The germline V gene encodes CDR1 LNHDA and CDR2 SQIVND (reference sequence). Unmatched junction bases numbered 2, after V lost 3 bases and J lost 0 bases. Here the CDR3 DNA reads TGTGCCAGTAGTATGCTAGCGGACTCCTACAATGAGCAGTTCTTC. It translates to CASSMLADSYNEQFF. The entire variable domain, with the rest obtained from reference TRBV19 and TRBJ2-1, is as follows: DGGITQSPKYLFRKEGQNVTLSCEQNLNHDAMYWYRQDPGQGLRLIYYSQIVNDFQKGDIAEGYSVSREKKESFPLTVTSAQKNPTAFYLCASSMLADSYNEQFFGPGTRLTVL.

This clone is medium-sized. The chain couples TRBV19 to TRBJ1-5; no reliable D call. V lost 7 bases to trimming and J lost 1 base, with 20 bases between them. The CDR3 runs 17 residues. The V gene's germline CDR1 is LNHDA and CDR2 SQIVND (reference sequence). CDR3 sequence: CASKSQQVSGSNQPQHF. The CDR3 DNA reads as TGTGCCAGTAAAAGTCAGCAGGTCAGTGGGAGCAATCAGCCCCAGCATTTT.

The rearrangement links TRBV29-1 to TRBJ1-4; D is unresolved. The CDR3 runs 13 residues. Looked up from germline, CDR1 is SQVTM and CDR2 is ANQGSEA. V was trimmed by 5 bases and J by 7 bases, leaving 14 bases between them. The CDR3 DNA sequence: TGCAGCGTTTACATTGCAGGTGGTGAAAAACTGTTTTTT. Its protein is CSVYIAGGEKLFF.

The V and J genes are TRBV5-1 and TRBJ2-7, with TRBD2 as a possible D gene (6 bases). The germline V gene has CDR1 SGHRS and CDR2 YFSETQ. Trimming cost V 5 bases and J 1 base, with 13 bases left between them. The CDR3 sequence is 14 residues long. CDR3 DNA: TGCGCCAGCAGGCCGCGGGAAAGGTCCTACGAGCAGTACTTC. It translates to CASRPRERSYEQYF.

This sequence joins TRBV29-1 and TRBJ2-2; a weak D match, TRBD1 (5 bases). This CDR3 comprises 15 residues. Germline V CDR1 and CDR2: SQVTM, ANQGSEA. V dropped 7 bases and J dropped 2 bases, with 17 bases sitting between them. The CDR3 reads CSGSRGRANTGELFF. Here the CDR3 DNA reads TGCAGCGGGTCACGAGGCAGGGCTAACACCGGGGAGCTGTTTTTT.

This sequence joins TRBV27 and TRBJ2-5; 9 bases align to TRBD1. The germline CDR1 and CDR2 sequences are MNHEY and SMNVEV (reference sequence). The V segment lost 5 bases and the J segment 5 bases; nucleotides outside the gene matches: 9. This CDR3 comprises 15 residues. CDR3 residues: CASSTGTGSGETQYF. The CDR3 nucleotides are TGTGCCAGCAGTACCGGGACAGGGTCCGGGGAGACCCAGTACTTC.

This clone was counted a single time. V gene TRBV5-4 combines with J gene TRBJ1-4; D may be TRBD1 (5 bases). The CDR3 has 16 amino acids. The V end was cut by 2 bases, the J end by 5 bases, with 16 bases between. In germline, CDR1 is SGHNT, CDR2 YYREEE (reference sequence). CDR3 coding DNA: TGTGCCAGCAGCTTTTCCGGGGCCACCTTGAATGAAAAACTGTTTTTT. Translation: CASSFSGATLNEKLFF. The complete variable domain, with remaining parts taken from reference TRBV5-4 and TRBJ1-4, reads ETGVTQSPTHLIKTRGQQVTLRCSSQSGHNTVSWYQQALGQGPQFIFQYYREEENGRGNFPPRFSGLQFPNYSSELNVNALELDDSALYLCASSFSGATLNEKLFFGSGTQLSVL.

This chain connects TRBV29-1 to TRBJ1-2, with D unclear. Germline CDR1 is SQVTM and CDR2 is ANQGSEA. With 7 bases removed from V and 8 bases from J, the gap between germline ends came to 8 bases. The CDR3 totals 9 residues. For the CDR3, the DNA is TGCAGCGAAAGCGGAGGCTACACCTTC. Protein sequence: CSESGGYTF.